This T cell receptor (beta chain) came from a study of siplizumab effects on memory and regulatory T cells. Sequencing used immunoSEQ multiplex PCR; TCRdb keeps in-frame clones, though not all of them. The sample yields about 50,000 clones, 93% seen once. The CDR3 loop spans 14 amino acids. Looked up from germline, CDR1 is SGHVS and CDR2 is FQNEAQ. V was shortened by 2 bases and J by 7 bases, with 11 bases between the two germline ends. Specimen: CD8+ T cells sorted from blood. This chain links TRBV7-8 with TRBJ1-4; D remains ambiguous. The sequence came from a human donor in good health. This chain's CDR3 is CASSLIGATEKLFF. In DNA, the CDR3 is TGTGCCAGCAGCTTAATAGGAGCGACTGAAAAACTGTTTTTT.